Each of the 32 T cell receptor beta chains below was sequenced from the same sample in a study of T cell responses to AZD1222 COVID-19 vaccine. The repertoire was sequenced with immunoSEQ multiplex PCR; TCRdb's copy has only in-frame clones and lacks some. The data hold tens of thousands of clones, with roughly 91% observed a single time. Here the sequenced sample was peripheral blood, taken on day 0 of MenACWY control vaccination. These receptors were collected from an adult in good health.

The CDR3, as DNA: TGTGCCAGCTCACTCTACCTGGGACAAGGAACAGAGACCCAGTACTTC. It codes for CASSLYLGQGTETQYF. The gene calls are TRBV18 and TRBJ2-5; a possible D gene is TRBD1 (6 bases). Between the trimmed V and J ends, which lost 4 bases and 4 bases, there was a span of 19 bases. Germline V gene lookup returns CDR1 KGHSH and CDR2 LQKENI. The CDR3 totals 16 residues.

The V call is TRBV6-5, the J call TRBJ1-4; D perhaps matches TRBD1 (5 bases). This CDR3 contains 11 residues. Germline CDR1 and CDR2: MNHEY and SVGAGI. Trimming pared 6 bases from V and 10 bases from J, leaving 9 bases between. CDR3 sequence reads: CASSDTGKLFF. As DNA, the CDR3 is TGTGCCAGCAGCGACACAGGAAAACTGTTTTTT.

CDR3 DNA sequence: TGTGCCAGCAGCGTTGTCGGGGGGGCATCAGATACGCAGTATTTT. It translates to CASSVVGGASDTQYF. This rearrangement joins TRBV9 to TRBJ2-3; 8 positions match TRBD2. Germline values: CDR1 SGDLS, CDR2 YYNGEE. J gave up 4 bases and V 2 bases, and 6 bases lay outside the gene matches. CDR3 length equals 15 residues.

This CDR3 is CASSYRAVLTYEQYF. The CDR3 DNA reads as TGTGCCAGCAGTTACAGAGCGGTTCTCACCTACGAGCAGTACTTC. The J gene is TRBJ2-7, the V gene TRBV6-2 or TRBV6-3; TRBD2 is a possible D gene (5 bases). Trimming pared 2 bases from V and 2 bases from J, leaving 13 bases between. From germline, CDR1 is MNHEY and CDR2 SVGEGT. There are 15 residues in the CDR3.

The chain joins TRBV28 to TRBJ1-5; no reliable D call. Germline V gene data show CDR1 as MDHEN and CDR2 as SYDVKM. The CDR3 covers 14 residues. Trimming pared 3 bases from V and 7 bases from J, leaving 13 bases between. The CDR3 protein is CASSLVGWSQPQHF. As DNA, the CDR3 is TGTGCCAGCAGTTTGGTCGGGTGGAGCCAGCCCCAGCATTTT.

This chain links TRBV12-3 or TRBV12-4 with TRBJ2-1; D might be TRBD2 (5 bases). CDR3 length: 13 amino acids. V lost 1 base and J 4 bases, leaving 5 bases between the germline ends. The CDR3 DNA reads as TGTGCCAGCAGTTTAGGGGAGTACAATGAGCAGTTCTTC. It codes for CASSLGEYNEQFF.

The chain employs TRBV10-3 and TRBJ2-7; 10 bases agree with TRBD2. Unmatched junction bases numbered 8, after V lost 3 bases and J lost 3 bases. Germline V gene data show CDR1 as ENHRY and CDR2 as SYGVKD. The CDR3 length is 16 residues. The CDR3, as DNA: TGTGCCATCAGTGAATCCAGCGGGGGGGCTGTCTACGAGCAGTACTTC. Its protein is CAISESSGGAVYEQYF.

The chain carries TRBV29-1 and TRBJ1-1, with D unclear. Germline assignment: CDR1 SQVTM and CDR2 ANQGSEA. The CDR3 consists of 12 residues. V was pared by 4 bases and J by 0 bases, with 6 bases between. The CDR3: CSVGRMNTEAFF. CDR3 nucleotide sequence: TGCAGCGTTGGCCGGATGAACACTGAAGCTTTCTTT.

The V gene is TRBV5-7, the J gene TRBJ1-6; 9 nucleotides agree with TRBD1. TRBV5-7 is an open reading frame, and its role is uncertain. CDR3 size: 15 residues. V lost 3 bases, J lost 10 bases, and 8 bases stayed unmatched. The CDR3 sequence is CASSSGQGRRSPLHF. CDR3 bases: TGTGCCAGCAGCTCTGGACAGGGGAGAAGGTCACCCCTCCACTTT.

The V call is TRBV15, the J call TRBJ2-3; D call uncertain. CDR3 size: 15 residues. CDR1 and CDR2 (germline): LNHNV, YYDKDF (reference sequence). With 0 bases removed from V and 9 bases from J, the gap between germline ends came to 16 bases. The CDR3 region has the DNA TGTGCCACCAGCAGAGATCTGGGCTATCCTACCACGCAGTATTTT. As protein: CATSRDLGYPTTQYF.

The gene calls are TRBV7-9 and TRBJ1-1, with no clear D. The CDR3 consists of 16 residues. Germline V gives CDR1 SEHNR, CDR2 FQNEAQ (reference sequence). V was cut by 2 bases and J by 0 bases, with 13 bases left in between. CDR3 sequence reads: CASSLTGPRMNTEAFF. The CDR3 DNA reads TGTGCCAGCAGCTTAACCGGACCCAGGATGAACACTGAAGCTTTCTTT.

The rearrangement uses TRBV24-1 and TRBJ2-2; D not certain. CDR1 and CDR2 from the germline V gene are KGHDR and SFDVKD. The CDR3 runs 15 residues. Trimming took 4 bases from V and 2 from J, leaving 10 bases between them. CDR3 protein: CATSDANRNTGELFF. DNA of the CDR3: TGTGCCACCAGTGACGCAAACAGAAACACCGGGGAGCTGTTTTTT.

V is TRBV4-3 and J is TRBJ1-4; no clear D gene. Trimming stripped 0 bases from V and 6 bases from J, with 11 bases between. The CDR3 covers 15 residues. Germline CDR1 reads LGHNA; CDR2 reads YSLEER. CDR3 protein: CASSQEARIDEKLFF. CDR3 nucleotide sequence: TGCGCCAGCAGCCAAGAGGCCAGGATCGATGAAAAACTGTTTTTT.

The chain joins TRBV19 to TRBJ2-7; 7 bases are a match to TRBD2. V lost 7 bases and J lost 1; bases outside the gene matches: 7. Germline CDR1 reads LNHDA; CDR2 reads SQIVND (reference sequence). This CDR3 is 14 amino acids long. The CDR3 is CASNSPGRSYEQYF. CDR3 bases: TGTGCCAGTAATTCACCCGGGAGGTCCTACGAGCAGTACTTC.

The chain combines TRBV28 with TRBJ2-1; 10 bases fit TRBD2. Unmatched junction bases numbered 14, after V lost 6 bases and J lost 6 bases. From germline, CDR1 is MDHEN and CDR2 SYDVKM. The CDR3 covers 17 residues. This CDR3 is CASRKSGGALVGNEQFF. The CDR3 coding sequence is TGTGCCAGCAGAAAAAGCGGGGGGGCTCTCGTCGGCAATGAGCAGTTCTTC.

The chain recombines TRBV6-5 with TRBJ2-7; D gene uncertain. Trimming pared 8 bases from V and 4 bases from J, leaving 6 bases between. The V gene's germline CDR1 is MNHEY and CDR2 SVGAGI. CDR3 size: 10 residues. The CDR3 is CASGDYEQYF. CDR3 sequence (DNA): TGTGCCAGCGGAGATTACGAGCAGTACTTC.

As regards this clone: This sample includes further DNA sequences coding for the same CDR3. The chain carries TRBV15 and TRBJ2-7, with D tentatively TRBD1 or TRBD2 (5 bases each). This CDR3 has 14 amino acids. Germline CDR1 reads LNHNV; CDR2 reads YYDKDF (reference sequence). The V and J ends lost 0 bases and 2 bases respectively, with 8 bases between them. CDR3 loop: CATSRDRGTYEQYF. CDR3 DNA: TGTGCCACCAGCAGAGATCGGGGCACCTACGAGCAGTACTTC.

The genes are TRBV27 and TRBJ2-3; TRBD1 or TRBD2 may be the D gene (6 bases each). V was clipped by 5 bases and J by 1 base, with 22 bases between them. CDR1 is MNHEY, CDR2 SMNVEV, per germline (reference sequence). The CDR3 has 18 residues. The CDR3 nucleotides read TGTGCCAGCAGTCCCTCGGCGGGGAAGGGGGGAGGCACAGATACGCAGTATTTT. This translates into CASSPSAGKGGGTDTQYF.

The chain combines TRBV4-1 with TRBJ2-7, with a tentative D call TRBD2 (5 bases). This CDR3 contains 15 residues. The germline V gene encodes CDR1 MGHRA and CDR2 YSYEKL. V lost 0 bases, J lost 3 bases, and 12 bases lay in between. The CDR3 nucleotides are TGCGCCAGCAGCCAAGAAGAGCGGAGCCTCTACGAGCAGTACTTC. It encodes CASSQEERSLYEQYF.

The chain recombines TRBV3-1 (or the pseudogene TRBV3-2) with TRBJ2-5; D remains ambiguous. The ends were cut back, 2 bases at V and 4 bases at J, with 8 bases in the middle. The CDR3 is 13 residues long. CDR1 is LGHDT, CDR2 YNNKEL, per germline (reference sequence). This CDR3 is CASSQHKGETQYF. CDR3 DNA sequence: TGTGCCAGCAGCCAACACAAAGGAGAGACCCAGTACTTC.

The V call is TRBV28, the J call TRBJ1-5; 9 nucleotides align to TRBD1. Germline CDR1 and CDR2: MDHEN and SYDVKM. The V gene end was trimmed by 6 bases and the J gene end by 4 bases; junction bases not matched to a gene: 7. CDR3 size: 15 residues. CDR3: CASRAGQGENQPQHF. The CDR3 DNA sequence: TGTGCCAGCAGAGCGGGACAGGGCGAAAATCAGCCCCAGCATTTT.

The CDR3: CASSPGTGRYEQYF. Here the CDR3 DNA reads TGTGCCAGCAGTCCCGGGACAGGGAGATACGAGCAGTACTTC. The chain carries TRBV2 and TRBJ2-7; the match to TRBD1 covers 9 bases. Germline V lookup: CDR1 SNHLY, CDR2 FYNNEI. V gave up 5 bases and J gave up 4 bases; unmatched junction bases: 6. The CDR3 totals 14 residues.

This chain uses TRBV7-2 with TRBJ2-1, with D hard to call. Germline assignment: CDR1 SGHTA and CDR2 FQGNSA. This CDR3 spans 12 amino acids. Deletions cut 5 bases from V and 3 bases from J, with 5 bases between. Here the CDR3 reads CASSPHYNEQFF. The CDR3 region has the DNA TGTGCCAGCAGCCCCCACTACAATGAGCAGTTCTTC.

The chain uses TRBV7-3 and TRBJ1-2; possible D gene TRBD1, 6 bases. This CDR3 region has 13 residues. CDR1 and CDR2 from the germline V gene are SGHTA and FQGTGA. Deletions cut 0 bases from V and 12 bases from J, with 14 bases between. The CDR3 loop reads CASSLTLEDRHTF. In DNA form, the CDR3 reads TGTGCCAGCAGCTTAACGTTAGAGGACAGACACACCTTC. Looking up the rest from reference TRBV7-3 and TRBJ1-2 gives the full variable domain: GAGVSQTPSNKVTEKGKYVELRCDPISGHTALYWYRQSLGQGPEFLIYFQGTGAADDSGLPNDRFFAVRPEGSVSTLKIQRTERGDSAVYLCASSLTLEDRHTFGSGTRLTVV.

The J gene is TRBJ1-6, the V gene TRBV5-6, with a possible D match to TRBD1 (6 bases). This CDR3 is 14 amino acids long. With 3 bases removed from V and 5 bases from J, the gap between germline ends came to 9 bases. Looked up from germline, CDR1 is SGHDT and CDR2 is YYEEEE. CDR3 sequence reads: CASSSGHHNSPLHF. The CDR3 DNA follows: TGTGCCAGCAGCTCGGGACACCATAATTCACCCCTCCACTTT.

J is TRBJ2-1 and V is TRBV3-1 (or the pseudogene TRBV3-2); no definite D call. Trimming shortened V by 4 bases and J by 3 bases, and 19 bases separated the two germline ends. This CDR3 contains 17 residues. Germline CDR1 and CDR2: LGHDT and YNNKEL (reference sequence). CDR3 DNA: TGTGCCAGCAGCCCCGAAAAAGCCAGGAGAGGCTACAATGAGCAGTTCTTC. It yields the protein CASSPEKARRGYNEQFF.

The CDR3 reads CATSSGTPVGEQYF. The CDR3 nucleotides read TGTGCCACCAGCAGCGGGACTCCCGTTGGGGAGCAGTACTTC. J is TRBJ2-7 and V is TRBV15; perhaps TRBD2 as D (6 bases). The CDR3 has 14 residues. The germline gives CDR1 LNHNV, CDR2 YYDKDF (reference sequence). V dropped 3 bases and J dropped 7 bases, with 16 bases sitting between them.

The chain combines TRBV3-1 (or the pseudogene TRBV3-2) with TRBJ2-1, with TRBD2 matching 9 bases. There are 16 residues in the CDR3. CDR1 and CDR2 from the germline V gene are LGHDT and YNNKEL (reference sequence). Trimming removed 3 bases from V and 1 base from J; junction bases left unmatched: 4. CDR3 amino acids: CASSQGSGGSYNEQFF. CDR3 nucleotides: TGTGCCAGCAGCCAGGGTAGCGGGGGATCCTACAATGAGCAGTTCTTC.

The V call is TRBV2, the J call TRBJ1-5, with D perhaps TRBD1 (6 bases). V was clipped by 5 bases and J by 6 bases, with 11 bases between them. Germline lookup yields CDR1 SNHLY and CDR2 FYNNEI. The CDR3 contains 13 residues. CDR3 region: CASSTDSRQPQHF. The CDR3 DNA follows: TGTGCCAGCAGTACGGACAGTCGTCAGCCCCAGCATTTT.

The chain is built from TRBV18 and TRBJ2-3; 7 nucleotides align to TRBD2. Germline V CDR1 and CDR2: KGHSH, LQKENI. The CDR3 has 15 amino acids. V was clipped by 0 bases and J by 3 bases; unmatched bases: 3. This chain's CDR3 is CASSPPAGGTDTQYF. Written as DNA, the CDR3 is TGTGCCAGCTCACCACCCGCCGGGGGGACAGATACGCAGTATTTT.

This clone was seen just once. The chain has TRBV19 and TRBJ1-1; the match to TRBD1 covers 8 bases. The CDR3 consists of 14 residues. Trimming at V came to 8 bases and at J to 5 bases, leaving 10 bases not matched to a gene. Germline lookup yields CDR1 LNHDA and CDR2 SQIVND (reference sequence). The CDR3 here is CASEFGQGSTEAFF. CDR3 nucleotides: TGTGCCAGTGAGTTTGGACAGGGCAGTACTGAAGCTTTCTTT. The entire variable domain, with the rest obtained from reference TRBV19 and TRBJ1-1, is as follows: DGGITQSPKYLFRKEGQNVTLSCEQNLNHDAMYWYRQDPGQGLRLIYYSQIVNDFQKGDIAEGYSVSREKKESFPLTVTSAQKNPTAFYLCASEFGQGSTEAFFGQGTRLTVV.

The gene calls are TRBV5-5 and TRBJ2-7; D is possibly TRBD2 (5 bases). The germline V gene encodes CDR1 SGHKS and CDR2 YYEKEE (reference sequence). The CDR3 has 13 amino acids. Trimming removed 6 bases at V and 3 bases at J, with 13 bases between. The CDR3 region is CASTVSEGYEQYF. As DNA, the CDR3 is TGTGCCAGCACCGTTAGCGAGGGCTACGAGCAGTACTTC.